This entry describes one T cell receptor beta chain. Its cognate antigen is unknown. The method was immunoSEQ multiplex PCR; TCRdb's version includes in-frame clones alone and lacks a portion of them. This table has approximately 110,000 clones, roughly 90% appearing once. This specimen comes from a study of T cell responses to AZD1222 COVID-19 vaccine. Study overall: Second-dose schedules of about 4 or about 12 weeks were combined.

From germline, CDR1 is LGHDT and CDR2 YNNKEL (reference sequence). The CDR3 has 14 residues. Trimming shortened V by 2 bases and J by 7 bases, and 15 bases separated the two germline ends. Regarding the study as a whole: Among spike-specific TCRs, nearly half reportedly target unmutated variant regions. The donors showed a predominance of white British ancestry and of females, with possible underestimation of clonal diversity.

J is TRBJ2-7 and V is TRBV3-1 (or the pseudogene TRBV3-2); no definite D call. The sequence derives from an adult in good health. Specimen: peripheral blood, collected on day 0 of AZD1222 vaccination. CDR3 protein: CASSQLSRRIEQYF. The CDR3 DNA is TGTGCCAGCAGCCAACTCTCCAGGCGCATTGAGCAGTACTTC.